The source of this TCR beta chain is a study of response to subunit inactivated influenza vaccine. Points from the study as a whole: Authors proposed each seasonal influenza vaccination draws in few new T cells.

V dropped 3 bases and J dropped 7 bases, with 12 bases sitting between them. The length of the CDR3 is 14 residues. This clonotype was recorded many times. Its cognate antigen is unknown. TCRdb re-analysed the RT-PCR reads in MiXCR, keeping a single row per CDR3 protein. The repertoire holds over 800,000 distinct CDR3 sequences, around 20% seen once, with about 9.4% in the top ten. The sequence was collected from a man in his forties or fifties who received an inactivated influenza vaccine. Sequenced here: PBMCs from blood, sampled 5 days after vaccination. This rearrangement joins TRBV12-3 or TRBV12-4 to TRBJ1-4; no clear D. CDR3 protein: CASSLGGESEKLFF. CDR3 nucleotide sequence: TGTGCCAGCAGTTTGGGCGGAGAGAGTGAAAAACTGTTTTTT.